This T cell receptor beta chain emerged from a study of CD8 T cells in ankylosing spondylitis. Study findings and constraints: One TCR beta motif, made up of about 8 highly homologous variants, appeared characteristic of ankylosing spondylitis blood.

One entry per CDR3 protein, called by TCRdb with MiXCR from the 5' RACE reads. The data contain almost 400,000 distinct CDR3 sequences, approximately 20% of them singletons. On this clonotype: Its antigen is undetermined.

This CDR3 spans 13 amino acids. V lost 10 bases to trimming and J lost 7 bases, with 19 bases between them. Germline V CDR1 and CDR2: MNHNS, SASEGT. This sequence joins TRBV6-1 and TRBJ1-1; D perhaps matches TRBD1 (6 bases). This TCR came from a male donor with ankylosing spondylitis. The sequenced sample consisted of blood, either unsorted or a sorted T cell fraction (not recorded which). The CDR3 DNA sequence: TGTGCCATGTGGACAGCAGGAAGAGGTGAAGCTTTCTTT. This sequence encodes CAMWTAGRGEAFF.